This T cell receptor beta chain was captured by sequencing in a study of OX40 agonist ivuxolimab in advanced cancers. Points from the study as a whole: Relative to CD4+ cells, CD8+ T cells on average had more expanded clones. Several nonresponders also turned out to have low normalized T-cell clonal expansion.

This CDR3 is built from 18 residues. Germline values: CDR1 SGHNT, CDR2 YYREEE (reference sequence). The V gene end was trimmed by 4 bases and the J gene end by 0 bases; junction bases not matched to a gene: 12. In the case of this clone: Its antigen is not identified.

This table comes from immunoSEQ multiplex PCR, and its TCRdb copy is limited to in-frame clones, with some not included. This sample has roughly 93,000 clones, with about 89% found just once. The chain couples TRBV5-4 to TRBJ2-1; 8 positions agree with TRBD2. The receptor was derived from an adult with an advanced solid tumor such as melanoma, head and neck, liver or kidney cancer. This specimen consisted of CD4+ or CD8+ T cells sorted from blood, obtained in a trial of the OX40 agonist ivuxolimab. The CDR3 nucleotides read TGTGCCAGCAGCCGAATAGCGGGACCGAAAAGCTCCTACAATGAGCAGTTCTTC. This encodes CASSRIAGPKSSYNEQFF.